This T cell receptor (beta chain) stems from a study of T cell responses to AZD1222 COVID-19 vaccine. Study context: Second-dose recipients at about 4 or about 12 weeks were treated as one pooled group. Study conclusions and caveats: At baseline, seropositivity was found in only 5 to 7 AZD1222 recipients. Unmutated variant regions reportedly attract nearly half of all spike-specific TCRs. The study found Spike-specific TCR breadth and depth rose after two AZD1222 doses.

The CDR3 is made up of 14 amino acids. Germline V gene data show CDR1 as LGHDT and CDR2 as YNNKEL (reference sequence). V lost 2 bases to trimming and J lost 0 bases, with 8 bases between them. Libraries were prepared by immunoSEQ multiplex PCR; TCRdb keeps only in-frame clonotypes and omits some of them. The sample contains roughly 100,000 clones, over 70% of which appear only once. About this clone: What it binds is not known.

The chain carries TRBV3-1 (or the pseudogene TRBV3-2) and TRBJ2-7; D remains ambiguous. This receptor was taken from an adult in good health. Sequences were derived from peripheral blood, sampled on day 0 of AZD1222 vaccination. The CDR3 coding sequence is TGTGCCAGCAGCCAATCTTCTCTCTCCTACGAGCAGTACTTC. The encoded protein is CASSQSSLSYEQYF.